This TCR beta chain is from a study of blood T cell repertoires in COVID-19. Study details: Samples of COVID-19 (acute and convalescent) were obtained from the United States, Italy and Spain. Sources were T cells, B-cell-depleted T cells, or PBMCs; the material itself was cDNA or gDNA.

As processed by the authors: Scientists estimated how many nucleated cells there were by amplifying reference gene primers. Clones were read by immunoSEQ multiplex PCR, and TCRdb kept only the in-frame ones, dropping some. The D gene and trimming were derived from the DNA, and the V and J assignments and clone size from that table. The data show hundreds of thousands of clones, around 87% seen once. This CDR3 contains 13 residues. The germline CDR1 and CDR2 sequences are SGHVS and FQNEAQ. Trimming took off 4 bases at V and 7 bases at J, with 13 bases between the two ends. This chain connects TRBV7-8 to TRBJ2-5; tentatively, D is TRBD1 (7 bases). The receptor was isolated from a man aged 65 to 85 with acute or convalescent COVID-19. The sample taken for sequencing was peripheral blood. The CDR3 DNA is TGTGCCAGCAGCTCACAGGGGACTGGGACCCAGTACTTC. Translating gives CASSSQGTGTQYF.